This TCR beta chain derives from a study of T cells expressing NK-cell markers. For the study at large: It was from sorted CD3+CD56+NKG2C+, CD3+CD56+NKG2C- and CD3+CD56-NKG2C+ T cells that TCR beta repertoires came.

Study results and limitations: Of CD8+ T cells, about 1.0-8% belonged to dominant NKG2C+ clonotypes in roughly 6 donors. The CD3+CD56-NKG2C+ fraction was also led by these clonotypes in a handful of donors.

TCRdb reprocessed the 5' RACE reads and reports one entry per CDR3 protein, with no DNA. The table counts 500,000 to 700,000 distinct CDR3 sequences; approximately 3.6% lies in the top ten. Germline assignment: CDR1 MDHEN and CDR2 SYDVKM. The CDR3 extends over 16 amino acids. A word on this clonotype: Its target is not known.

This sequence joins TRBV28 and TRBJ1-6. Sequences were obtained from blood T cells: a sorted CD56 or NKG2C T cell subset, CD4+ or CD8+ T cells, or bulk PBMC T cells (not recorded which). The receptor was derived from a man younger than 30 in good health. The CDR3 is CASKGDYGSRNSPLHF. Full variable domain (remainder filled in from reference TRBV28 and TRBJ1-6): DVKVTQSSRYLVKRTGEKVFLECVQDMDHENMFWYRQDPGLGLRLIYFSYDVKMKEKGDIPEGYSVSREKKERFSLILESASTNQTSMYLCASKGDYGSRNSPLHFGNGTRLTVT.